Shown below are 11 T cell receptor beta chains from a single sample sequenced in a study of blood T cell repertoires in COVID-19 (dated by TCRdb to 2018 to 2021). The method behind the library was the immunoSEQ multiplex PCR assay. Drawn from immuneACCESS, this table holds only the in-frame rearrangements with V and J called that TCRdb kept. Clones are partly lost; checked studies trace under half to an unresolved V gene and leave the rest unexplained. Recorded for this sample are about 120,000 clones; roughly 84% of them occurred a single time. 3.9% of the sample rests with the top ten. Sequencing used peripheral blood. All receptors derive from a man in his 60s with acute or convalescent COVID-19.

This clone appeared a single time. The rearrangement uses TRBV11-2 and TRBJ2-1, with 9 bases lining up with TRBD2. V lost 1 base, J lost 9 bases, and 10 bases stayed unmatched. Germline V gene data show CDR1 as SGHAT and CDR2 as FQNNGV. The CDR3 runs to 16 residues. The CDR3 region is CASSLVVGAGGGEQFF. The CDR3 nucleotides read TGTGCCAGCAGCTTAGTCGTGGGTGCGGGAGGGGGTGAGCAGTTCTTC.

The chain employs TRBV27 and TRBJ2-7; 7 bases are shared with TRBD1. Per the germline V gene, CDR1 is MNHEY and CDR2 is SMNVEV (reference sequence). J was trimmed by 0 bases and V by 8 bases; bases with no gene match: 10. This CDR3 is built from 15 residues. CDR3 in DNA: TGTGCCAGCCGTGAAACAGGGGTGGGCTCCTACGAGCAGTACTTC. Its protein is CASRETGVGSYEQYF.

J is TRBJ1-3 and V is TRBV10-3; 10 nucleotides agree with TRBD1. This CDR3 region has 18 residues. Germline V gene lookup returns CDR1 ENHRY and CDR2 SYGVKD. Germline trimming cut 5 bases from V and 3 bases from J; bases unmatched to any gene: 13. The CDR3 bases are TGTGCCATCAGTAATCCCGACAGGGGGCTCTTGGATGGAAACACCATATATTTT. Protein sequence: CAISNPDRGLLDGNTIYF.

This clone was found once. The genes are TRBV25-1 and TRBJ1-3; 8 nucleotides align to TRBD1. V was pared by 3 bases and J by 4 bases, with 5 bases of the junction left unmatched. The CDR3 contains 15 residues. Germline V gene data show CDR1 as MGHDK and CDR2 as SYGVNS. DNA for the CDR3: TGTGCCAGCAGTGACAGGGGGCTTGCAGGAAACACCATATATTTT. Amino acid sequence: CASSDRGLAGNTIYF.

This clone is a singleton in its sample. The V and J genes are TRBV18 and TRBJ2-7; TRBD2 matches at 8 bases. The CDR3 is 15 residues long. Germline V gives CDR1 KGHSH, CDR2 LQKENI. With 4 bases clipped from V and 4 bases from J, the junction kept 9 bases outside the gene matches. CDR3 DNA sequence: TGTGCCAGCTCACGGGAGGGACTAGGAAAGTACGAGCAGTACTTC. Translated: CASSREGLGKYEQYF.

The chain is built from TRBV24-1 and TRBJ1-2; D is uncertain. The CDR3 has 13 amino acids. The germline V gene encodes CDR1 KGHDR and CDR2 SFDVKD. V lost 7 bases to trimming and J lost 8 bases, with 16 bases between them. CDR3 sequence reads: CATRAAEFEGYTF. The DNA for the CDR3 is TGTGCCACCAGAGCTGCCGAGTTCGAGGGCTACACCTTC.

This chain links TRBV5-8 with TRBJ1-6; TRBD1 agrees at 7 bases. This CDR3 contains 14 residues. V shed 5 bases and J 10 bases; nucleotides not matched to a gene: 9. CDR1 SGHTS and CDR2 YDEGEE come from the germline V gene. CDR3 coding DNA: TGTGCCAGCAGATCCGACAGGGTCGCATCACCCCTCCACTTT. Encoded protein: CASRSDRVASPLHF.

The chain combines TRBV5-5 with TRBJ2-3; 8 nucleotides line up with TRBD2. The CDR3 sequence is 16 residues long. From germline, CDR1 is SGHKS and CDR2 YYEKEE (reference sequence). The J segment lost 5 bases and the V segment lost 0 bases, leaving 8 bases of the junction unmatched. The DNA of the CDR3 is TGTGCCAGCAGCTTGGATGACGGGAGGGTTGGAGATACGCAGTATTTT. Its translation: CASSLDDGRVGDTQYF.

This clone was detected only once. J is TRBJ2-7 and V is TRBV28; 7 bases are a match to TRBD1. The V and J ends lost 6 bases and 5 bases, in that order; junction bases with no gene match: 10. The CDR3 consists of 14 residues. Germline V gene sequence: CDR1 MDHEN, CDR2 SYDVKM. The CDR3 loop reads CASSPGTVPNEQYF. The CDR3 DNA follows: TGTGCCAGCAGCCCCGGGACAGTCCCCAACGAGCAGTACTTC. The entire variable domain, with the rest obtained from reference TRBV28 and TRBJ2-7, is as follows: DVKVTQSSRYLVKRTGEKVFLECVQDMDHENMFWYRQDPGLGLRLIYFSYDVKMKEKGDIPEGYSVSREKKERFSLILESASTNQTSMYLCASSPGTVPNEQYFGPGTRLTVT.

J is TRBJ1-1 and V is TRBV7-9, with TRBD1 matching over 8 bases. The length of the CDR3 is 14 residues. Germline loops: CDR1 SEHNR, CDR2 FQNEAQ (reference sequence). The V segment lost 5 bases and the J segment 6 bases; nucleotides outside the gene matches: 8. In DNA, the CDR3 is TGTGCCAGCAGCCGAGGACAGGGCGTCTCTGAAGCTTTCTTT. Encoded protein: CASSRGQGVSEAFF.

The chain has TRBV21-1 and TRBJ2-3; the table calls TRBD2, which could not be checked here. TRBV21-1 is reported as a pseudogene. This CDR3 is built from 17 residues. The CDR3 DNA reads as TGTGCCAGCAGCAAACGGAGCGGGAGATTGAAGACAGATACGCAGTATTTT. It codes for CASSKRSGRLKTDTQYF.